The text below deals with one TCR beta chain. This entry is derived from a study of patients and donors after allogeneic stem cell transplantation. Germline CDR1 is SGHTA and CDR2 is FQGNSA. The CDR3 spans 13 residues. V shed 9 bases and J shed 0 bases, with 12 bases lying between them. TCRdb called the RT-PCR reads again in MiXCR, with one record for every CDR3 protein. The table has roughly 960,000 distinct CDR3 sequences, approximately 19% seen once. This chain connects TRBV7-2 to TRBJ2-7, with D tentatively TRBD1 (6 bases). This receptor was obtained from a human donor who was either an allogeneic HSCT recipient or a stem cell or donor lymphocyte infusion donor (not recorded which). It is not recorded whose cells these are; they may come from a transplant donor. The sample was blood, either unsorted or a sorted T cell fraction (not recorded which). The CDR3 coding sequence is TGTGCCAGTCAATGGGACACCTCCTACGAGCAGTACTTC. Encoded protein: CASQWDTSYEQYF.